This T cell receptor beta chain was sequenced for a study of radiotherapy plus CTLA-4 blockade in lung cancer. Study-level background: Patients showed objective responses in 15% to 20% of cases, and disease control was achieved by under 40%. Study observations and caveats: Clones of tumor-derived TCRs expanded in blood after radiotherapy plus ipilimumab. Best predicting response, reportedly, were early blood T cell clone dynamics, with interferon-beta.

Chemo-refractory metastatic non-small-cell lung cancer patients received focal radiation with ipilimumab CTLA-4 blockade. Produced via immunoSEQ multiplex PCR; TCRdb's table is partial and in-frame only. The sample lists roughly 98,000 clones, approximately 78% seen once, with 3.4% in the top ten. The CDR3 loop spans 12 amino acids. CDR1 is SQVTM, CDR2 ANQGSEA, per germline. The ends were cut back, 8 bases at V and 6 bases at J, with 17 bases in the middle. With respect to this clone: As yet, its antigen is unknown.

The sequence came from a human donor with non-small cell lung cancer who had a partial response to radiotherapy plus ipilimumab. The sample consisted of peripheral blood, taken from a patient treated with radiotherapy plus ipilimumab. The chain employs TRBV29-1 and TRBJ2-7; TRBD2 might be the D (5 bases). CDR3 sequence: CSYILVAGEQYF. The DNA for the CDR3 is TGCAGCTATATCCTTGTCGCGGGCGAGCAGTACTTC.